This is a list of T cell receptor beta chains from one sample in a study of blood T cell repertoires in COVID-19. Only in-frame clones appear in the TCRdb table, and some are missing; sequencing was by immunoSEQ multiplex PCR. The sample gives fewer than 400,000 clones, approximately 86% of which show up once; around 3% is in the top ten. Sequencing was performed on peripheral blood. The receptors shown here come from a human donor in a cohort sampled during active COVID-19. Each CDR3 is given with its conserved first and last residue. D genes are given only for firm matches. A clone size is listed for some rows: how often the clone was seen (once, few, many), or a class if it is expanded.

CAISPGHPPGELFF	TGTGCCATCAGTCCGGGACATCCTCCCGGGGAGCTGTTTTTT	TRBV10-3	TRBJ2-2	.	.
CASSGGTKAYEQYF	TGTGCCAGCAGCGGTGGTACTAAAGCCTACGAGCAGTACTTC	TRBV9	TRBJ2-7	.	.
CASSLVPSVDSRSYEQYF	TGTGCCAGCAGCTTGGTCCCCTCCGTGGACTCCCGCTCCTACGAGCAGTACTTC	TRBV5-6	TRBJ2-7	.	.
CASSKDRGSGNTIYF	TGTGCCAGCAGTAAGGACAGGGGATCTGGAAACACCATATATTTT	TRBV6-5	TRBJ1-3	.	TRBD1
CASSGLAGGYNNEQFF	TGCGCCAGCAGCGGCCTAGCGGGAGGGTACAACAATGAGCAGTTCTTC	TRBV5-1	TRBJ2-1	.	TRBD2
CASSTAALEDGELFF	TGCGCCAGCAGCACCGCCGCCCTGGAGGACGGGGAGCTGTTTTTT	TRBV5-1	TRBJ2-2	.	.
CASSVGASGGQDTQYF	TGTGCCAGCAGCGTAGGGGCTAGCGGGGGACAAGATACGCAGTATTTT	TRBV9	TRBJ2-3	.	TRBD2
CASSLGGTGGRNEAFF	TGTGCCAGCAGCTTAGGTGGGACAGGGGGCCGGAATGAAGCTTTCTTT	TRBV7-8	TRBJ1-1	once	TRBD1
CASSIGPGSNNYGYTF	TGTGCCAGTAGTATAGGTCCAGGCTCAAATAACTATGGCTACACCTTC	TRBV19	TRBJ1-2	.	.
CASSATRSNEQFF	TGTGCCAGCAGTGCGACTAGATCCAATGAGCAGTTCTTC	TRBV6-4	TRBJ2-1	.	.
CASSLRQGEGYTF	TGTGCCAGCAGCTTAAGACAGGGGGAAGGCTACACCTTC	TRBV11-2	TRBJ1-2	.	TRBD1
CASSVSPSGRALDTQYF	TGCGCCAGCAGTGTTTCCCCTAGCGGGAGGGCCTTGGATACGCAGTATTTT	TRBV10-1	TRBJ2-3	.	TRBD2